The 32 T cell receptor beta chains given below trace back to one sample, sequenced in a study of shared clonotypes between healthy human individuals. Naive CD8 cells comprised CD45RO-negative, CCR7-positively selected cells, excluding terminally differentiated effector memory CD45RA+ cells. The data were produced by immunoSEQ multiplex PCR, yet TCRdb's version contains in-frame clones alone and is incomplete. Among some 2 million clones listed, about 95% were seen once. Material: naive CD8+ T cells sorted from blood. These receptors were taken from a man aged 18 to 29 in good health.

In the case of this clone: The same CDR3 can be traced to other DNA sequences in this sample. CDR3 coding DNA: TGTGCCAGCAGCCTCCCGGGGCAGAACTATGGCTACACCTTC. Translation: CASSLPGQNYGYTF. The rearrangement joins TRBV7-9 to TRBJ1-2, with D perhaps TRBD1 (5 bases). The CDR3 contains 14 residues. Trimming removed 5 bases at V and 2 bases at J, with 12 bases between. From germline, CDR1 is SEHNR and CDR2 FQNEAQ (reference sequence).

V usage is TRBV28 and J usage is TRBJ1-6; D unclear. V was cut by 2 bases and J by 6 bases, with 14 bases left in between. CDR3 length: 16 residues. Germline CDR1 is MDHEN and CDR2 is SYDVKM. DNA of the CDR3: TGTGCCAGCAGTTTAGAGTCCCGATTATTTAATTCACCCCTCCACTTT. This encodes CASSLESRLFNSPLHF. Based on the CDR3 plus reference TRBV28 and TRBJ1-6, the full variable domain is DVKVTQSSRYLVKRTGEKVFLECVQDMDHENMFWYRQDPGLGLRLIYFSYDVKMKEKGDIPEGYSVSREKKERFSLILESASTNQTSMYLCASSLESRLFNSPLHFGNGTRLTVT.

The chain recombines TRBV30 with TRBJ2-5; 15 nucleotides line up with TRBD2. The CDR3 sequence is 18 residues long. Germline V lookup: CDR1 GTSNPN, CDR2 SVGIG (reference sequence). V trimming: 3 bases; J trimming: 5 bases; junction bases outside the gene matches: 13. The CDR3 DNA sequence: TGTGCCTGGAGCGCCACCGGGACTAGCGGGGGGTACGGCGAGACCCAGTACTTC. As protein: CAWSATGTSGGYGETQYF.

The chain links TRBV7-9 to TRBJ2-5; D is ambiguous. V lost 0 bases, J lost 2 bases, and 10 bases lay in between. Germline V gene data show CDR1 as SEHNR and CDR2 as FQNEAQ (reference sequence). The CDR3 spans 15 residues. Written as DNA, the CDR3 is TGTGCCAGCAGCTTAGCGCATTCGGTGCAAGAGACCCAGTACTTC. Amino acids: CASSLAHSVQETQYF.

The V call is TRBV7-9, the J call TRBJ1-1, with D possibly matching TRBD1 (6 bases). The CDR3 totals 16 residues. The germline CDR1 and CDR2 sequences are SEHNR and FQNEAQ (reference sequence). V was pared by 5 bases and J by 0 bases, with 16 bases between. CDR3 amino acids: CASSRIPGAMNTEAFF. The DNA for the CDR3 is TGTGCCAGCAGCCGAATTCCGGGGGCCATGAACACTGAAGCTTTCTTT.

The sample holds one count of this clone. The gene calls are TRBV9 and TRBJ1-1, with D possibly TRBD1 on 5 matching bases. V was clipped by 4 bases and J by 5 bases, with 18 bases between them. In germline, CDR1 is SGDLS, CDR2 YYNGEE. The CDR3 has 15 amino acids. CDR3 residues: CASSPAGELRTEAFF. The CDR3 region has the DNA TGTGCCAGCAGCCCGGCGGGGGAGTTGAGGACTGAAGCTTTCTTT. The full variable domain, in which reference TRBV9 and TRBJ1-1 provide the parts outside the CDR3, is DSGVTQTPKHLITATGQRVTLRCSPRSGDLSVYWYQQSLDQGLQFLIQYYNGEERAKGNILERFSAQQFPDLHSELNLSSLELGDSALYFCASSPAGELRTEAFFGQGTRLTVV.

A word on this clone: The sample contains more than one DNA sequence encoding this CDR3. The rearrangement joins TRBV27 to TRBJ2-2, with unresolved D. The CDR3 sequence is 13 residues long. V lost 3 bases and J 3 bases, leaving 5 bases between the germline ends. The germline gives CDR1 MNHEY, CDR2 SMNVEV (reference sequence). The CDR3 nucleotides read TGTGCCAGCAGTTTCGTCGACACCGGGGAGCTGTTTTTT. Translated: CASSFVDTGELFF.

The chain links TRBV10-3 to TRBJ1-2; 9 positions agree with TRBD1. The CDR3 has 14 amino acids. Germline trimming cut 3 bases from V and 7 bases from J; bases unmatched to any gene: 6. Per the germline V gene, CDR1 is ENHRY and CDR2 is SYGVKD. In nucleotides, the CDR3 is TGTGCCATCAGTGACTCGGGACAGGGCGGTGGCTACACCTTC. Protein product: CAISDSGQGGGYTF.

The rearrangement links TRBV6-5 to TRBJ1-2, with D possibly matching TRBD1 (5 bases). The CDR3 extends over 13 amino acids. V was pared by 2 bases and J by 7 bases, with 11 bases between. Germline lookup yields CDR1 MNHEY and CDR2 SVGAGI. CDR3 in DNA: TGTGCCAGCAGTTACCCAGGGCACGGTGGCTACACCTTC. Translated: CASSYPGHGGYTF.

Worth noting for this clone: The sample holds other DNA sequences that translate to the same CDR3. CDR3 DNA sequence: TGCGCCAGCAGCGCGGGACAGGGGGCGTTCGAGCAGTACTTC. Translating it yields CASSAGQGAFEQYF. V and J are TRBV5-1 and TRBJ2-7; 12 bases are a match to TRBD1. The CDR3 extends over 14 amino acids. The germline V gene has CDR1 SGHRS and CDR2 YFSETQ. The ends lost 4 bases at V and 6 bases at J; junction bases unmatched: 5.

The chain recombines TRBV25-1 with TRBJ1-2; D is undetermined. The CDR3 length is 11 residues. Germline V lookup: CDR1 MGHDK, CDR2 SYGVNS. Trimming pared 6 bases from V and 7 bases from J, leaving 9 bases between. The CDR3 sequence: CASSQTGGYTF. The CDR3 bases are TGTGCCAGCAGCCAGACGGGTGGCTACACCTTC.

The chain links TRBV6-1 to TRBJ1-2; no clear D. The CDR3 consists of 13 residues. Germline V gene data show CDR1 as MNHNS and CDR2 as SASEGT. V lost 1 base, J lost 9 bases, and 12 bases lay in between. CDR3 coding DNA: TGTGCCAGCAGTGAAGGCACAACCCAAAGCTACACCTTC. It translates to CASSEGTTQSYTF.

The chain recombines TRBV7-9 with TRBJ2-4; 14 bases are shared with TRBD2. Trimming cost V 5 bases and J 8 bases; bases outside gene matches: 8. The CDR3 sequence is 16 residues long. Germline V gives CDR1 SEHNR, CDR2 FQNEAQ (reference sequence). The CDR3, as DNA: TGTGCCAGCAGCCACGGGACTAGCGGGAGTTATGACATTCAGTACTTC. It specifies CASSHGTSGSYDIQYF.

This clone appeared once. The identical CDR3 is also encoded by other nucleotide sequences in the sample. The CDR3: CASSPGPGYEQYF. In nucleotides, the CDR3 is TGTGCCAGCTCACCAGGACCGGGCTACGAGCAGTACTTC. This chain connects TRBV18 to TRBJ2-7, with D uncertain. V lost 2 bases, J lost 3 bases, and 8 bases lay in between. Germline CDR1 is KGHSH and CDR2 is LQKENI. This CDR3 is built from 13 residues.

This clone is a singleton in its sample. The J gene is TRBJ2-3, the V gene TRBV27, with D perhaps TRBD1 (5 bases). Germline CDR1 MNHEY, CDR2 SMNVEV (reference sequence). V was cut by 5 bases and J by 0 bases, with 9 bases left in between. The length of the CDR3 is 14 residues. CDR3 in amino acids: CASSMTDSTDTQYF. The CDR3 region has the DNA TGTGCCAGCAGTATGACAGATAGCACAGATACGCAGTATTTT.

V and J are TRBV6-1 and TRBJ2-7, with unresolved D. Looked up from germline, CDR1 is MNHNS and CDR2 is SASEGT. The CDR3 is made up of 17 amino acids. V lost 3 bases and J 1 base, leaving 19 bases between the germline ends. The CDR3 loop reads CASSDRYGQQPSYEQYF. In DNA form, the CDR3 reads TGTGCCAGCAGTGATAGGTATGGGCAGCAACCATCCTACGAGCAGTACTTC.

This chain uses TRBV7-8 with TRBJ1-5; D remains unclear. The V end lost 1 base, the J end lost 0 bases, and 13 bases lay between the germline ends. The germline V gene has CDR1 SGHVS and CDR2 FQNEAQ. There are 17 residues in the CDR3. CDR3 DNA sequence: TGTGCCAGCAGCTTAGGTGTACCAGTTTATAGCAATCAGCCCCAGCATTTT. Translated, it gives CASSLGVPVYSNQPQHF.

As to this clone: Other nucleotide sequences from this sample produce the same CDR3. The chain recombines TRBV7-9 with TRBJ2-7; unclear D gene. Germline V gene lookup returns CDR1 SEHNR and CDR2 FQNEAQ (reference sequence). The V end was cut by 1 base, the J end by 6 bases, with 7 bases between. The CDR3 runs 12 residues. The CDR3 DNA is TGTGCCAGCAGCTTAGGGGTTAGCGAGCAGTACTTC. It encodes CASSLGVSEQYF.

The V and J genes are TRBV9 and TRBJ2-1; possibly TRBD2 for D (6 bases). V gave up 0 bases and J gave up 10 bases, with 17 bases separating them. There are 15 residues in the CDR3. Germline CDR1 reads SGDLS; CDR2 reads YYNGEE. CDR3 DNA sequence: TGTGCCAGCAGCGTAGATGGGACTGGCGTCGGAGAGCAGTTCTTC. Translated: CASSVDGTGVGEQFF.

The gene calls are TRBV11-2 and TRBJ2-2, with 14 bases that match TRBD2. V was pared by 1 base and J by 10 bases, with 5 bases of the junction left unmatched. Germline V CDR1 and CDR2: SGHAT, FQNNGV. This CDR3 contains 16 residues. The CDR3 nucleotides read TGTGCCAGCAGCTTAGTGGGACTAGCGGGAGTTGAGGAGCTGTTTTTT. This codes for CASSLVGLAGVEELFF.

In the case of this clone: This sample includes further DNA sequences coding for the same CDR3. The chain is built from TRBV27 and TRBJ1-2; D ambiguous. V dropped 5 bases and J dropped 1 base, with 8 bases sitting between them. The CDR3 is 13 residues long. CDR1 is MNHEY, CDR2 SMNVEV, per germline (reference sequence). This CDR3 is CASSPTGNYGYTF. The DNA for the CDR3 is TGTGCCAGCAGTCCAACGGGTAACTATGGCTACACCTTC.

In regard to this clone: Other DNA sequences in this sample translate to the same CDR3. The chain recombines TRBV6-5 with TRBJ2-1, with D tentatively TRBD2 (6 bases). V was pared by 2 bases and J by 4 bases, with 9 bases between. The germline V gene has CDR1 MNHEY and CDR2 SVGAGI. The CDR3 totals 14 residues. CDR3 loop: CASSYGGEYNEQFF. In nucleotides, the CDR3 is TGTGCCAGCAGTTACGGCGGGGAGTACAATGAGCAGTTCTTC.

The chain uses TRBV6-1 and TRBJ2-6, with unresolved D. Germline V gene sequence: CDR1 MNHNS, CDR2 SASEGT. This CDR3 comprises 13 residues. Trimming removed 8 bases at V and 1 base at J, with 6 bases between. CDR3 DNA: TGTGCCAGCGAGACATCTGGGGCCAACGTCCTGACTTTC. Translating gives CASETSGANVLTF.

V gene TRBV2 combines with J gene TRBJ1-2, with D possibly matching TRBD1 (5 bases). The CDR3 has 14 amino acids. Between the trimmed V and J ends, which lost 8 bases and 4 bases, there was a span of 17 bases. Germline values: CDR1 SNHLY, CDR2 FYNNEI. The CDR3 DNA follows: TGTGCCAGCCGGGACCCTAGTATGGGCTATGGCTACACCTTC. Translated, it gives CASRDPSMGYGYTF.

The CDR3 DNA follows: TGTGCCAGCAGAGAATGGGGGGGATACGAGCAGTACTTC. Protein: CASREWGGYEQYF. The chain links TRBV11-2 to TRBJ2-7; TRBD2 agrees at 7 bases. The V segment lost 6 bases and the J segment 4 bases; nucleotides outside the gene matches: 6. The CDR3 spans 13 residues. Germline assignment: CDR1 SGHAT and CDR2 FQNNGV.

As concerns this clone: Other nucleotide sequences from this sample produce the same CDR3. V gene TRBV27 combines with J gene TRBJ1-6, with D possibly TRBD1 on 5 matching bases. Trimming pared 6 bases from V and 5 bases from J, leaving 11 bases between. The CDR3 spans 14 residues. Germline CDR1 is MNHEY and CDR2 is SMNVEV (reference sequence). The CDR3 nucleotides are TGTGCCAGCAGACCGGGACTGAATAATTCACCCCTCCACTTT. Protein sequence: CASRPGLNNSPLHF.

The rearrangement links TRBV7-8 to TRBJ2-7; a possible D gene is TRBD2 (6 bases). Germline assignment: CDR1 SGHVS and CDR2 FQNEAQ. The CDR3 spans 15 residues. Deletions cut 5 bases from V and 4 bases from J, with 18 bases between. The CDR3 protein is CASSPSTSLLYEQYF. The DNA of the CDR3 is TGTGCCAGCAGCCCGTCGACTAGTTTATTATACGAGCAGTACTTC.

The rearrangement uses TRBV6-5 and TRBJ2-1, with TRBD2 as a possible D gene (5 bases). Between the trimmed V and J ends, which lost 4 bases and 7 bases, there was a span of 14 bases. Germline CDR1 and CDR2: MNHEY and SVGAGI. The CDR3 extends over 14 amino acids. CDR3 in amino acids: CASSLGPPGNEQFF. DNA of the CDR3: TGTGCCAGCAGTTTAGGGCCTCCGGGGAATGAGCAGTTCTTC.

The chain recombines TRBV4-2 with TRBJ2-7; tentative D call: TRBD1 (6 bases). Between the trimmed V and J ends, which lost 1 base and 2 bases, there was a span of 12 bases. CDR3 length: 15 residues. Germline CDR1 reads LGHNA; CDR2 reads YNFKEQ. In DNA form, the CDR3 reads TGTGCCAGCAGCCAAGGTCGGTCAGGGGCCTACGAGCAGTACTTC. The encoded protein is CASSQGRSGAYEQYF.

This chain uses TRBV11-2 with TRBJ2-1, with D hard to call. CDR1 SGHAT and CDR2 FQNNGV come from the germline V gene. The CDR3 is made up of 13 amino acids. Trimming cost V 1 base and J 10 bases, with 11 bases left between them. The CDR3: CASSLVFEAEQFF. CDR3 DNA: TGTGCCAGCAGCTTAGTTTTCGAGGCAGAGCAGTTCTTC.

V is TRBV6-1 and J is TRBJ2-5; D is ambiguous. Per germline, CDR1 MNHNS and CDR2 SASEGT. V was shortened by 2 bases and J by 12 bases, with 16 bases between the two germline ends. This CDR3 spans 13 amino acids. The CDR3 nucleotides read TGTGCCAGCAGTGAAACTGCCGTGTGGTTCAAGTACTTC. Amino acid sequence: CASSETAVWFKYF.

There are a few counts of this clone. The DNA for the CDR3 is TGTGCCACCTCCGGTAGCAATCAGCCCCAGCATTTT. Translating gives CATSGSNQPQHF. The rearrangement uses TRBV19 and TRBJ1-5; D remains unclear. This CDR3 has 12 amino acids. V lost 10 bases, J lost 0 bases, and 7 bases lay in between. Germline V lookup: CDR1 LNHDA, CDR2 SQIVND (reference sequence).